Following are 15 T cell receptor beta chains from one sample sequenced in a study of T cell changes during pregnancy in multiple sclerosis. Profiled with immunoSEQ multiplex PCR; TCRdb holds only in-frame clones, not every one. The data show about 46,000 clones, about 93% seen once. The material sequenced was CD4+ T cells from peripheral blood mononuclear cells, taken after pregnancy. These receptor sequences come from a female donor with multiple sclerosis, enrolled in a pregnancy study.

The chain's CDR3 is CASSRFMAYSSNEQFF. In DNA form, the CDR3 reads TGTGCCAGCAGCCGATTTATGGCATACTCTAGCAATGAGCAGTTCTTC. The genes are TRBV7-2 and TRBJ2-1; no clear D. Germline loops: CDR1 SGHTA, CDR2 FQGNSA. The CDR3 spans 16 residues. V gave up 5 bases and J gave up 6 bases, with 20 bases separating them.

This clone was detected once. The chain combines TRBV6-1 with TRBJ1-3; D possibly corresponds to TRBD1 (6 bases). The CDR3 loop spans 16 amino acids. The V gene's germline CDR1 is MNHNS and CDR2 SASEGT. Trimming left V 4 bases short and J 0 bases short, with 13 bases between. The CDR3, as DNA: TGTGCCAGCAGTGGCCCCGACAGGCCCTCTGGAAACACCATATATTTT. Residues: CASSGPDRPSGNTIYF.

J is TRBJ2-7 and V is TRBV21-1; the DNA was not used to check the table's D call, TRBD2. TRBV21-1 is a pseudogene. The CDR3 sequence is 13 residues long. The CDR3 DNA follows: TGTGCCAGCAGCAACGTTAACTCCTACGAGCAGTACTTC. Its translation: CASSNVNSYEQYF.

This clone was detected a few times. The V gene is TRBV27, the J gene TRBJ2-7; 11 bases are shared with TRBD1. Germline V gene lookup returns CDR1 MNHEY and CDR2 SMNVEV (reference sequence). The V gene end was trimmed by 4 bases and the J gene end by 7 bases; junction bases not matched to a gene: 0. The CDR3 spans 12 residues. Here the CDR3 reads CASSWDRGEQYF. The DNA of the CDR3 is TGTGCCAGCAGTTGGGACAGGGGGGAGCAGTACTTC.

The chain has TRBV5-1 and TRBJ2-1; the match to TRBD2 covers 10 bases. The J segment lost 3 bases and the V segment lost 0 bases, leaving 9 bases of the junction unmatched. In germline, CDR1 is SGHRS, CDR2 YFSETQ. The CDR3 length is 18 residues. CDR3 amino acids: CASSLESSGRGVYNEQFF. CDR3 DNA sequence: TGCGCCAGCAGCTTGGAGTCTAGCGGGAGAGGGGTCTACAATGAGCAGTTCTTC.

The chain recombines TRBV27 with TRBJ1-5, with 8 bases lining up with TRBD1. J was trimmed by 5 bases and V by 4 bases; bases with no gene match: 10. CDR1 and CDR2 from the germline V gene are MNHEY and SMNVEV (reference sequence). The CDR3 has 16 residues. Here the CDR3 reads CASSSSRQGWDQPQHF. DNA of the CDR3: TGTGCCAGCAGTTCGTCTCGACAGGGGTGGGATCAGCCCCAGCATTTT.

J is TRBJ1-4 and V is TRBV7-9; unclear D gene. The V end lost 1 base, the J end lost 6 bases, and 3 bases lay between the germline ends. CDR3 size: 12 residues. Germline V gene sequence: CDR1 SEHNR, CDR2 FQNEAQ (reference sequence). Here the CDR3 DNA reads TGTGCCAGCAGCTTAGGAGATGAAAAACTGTTTTTT. Encoded protein: CASSLGDEKLFF.

The chain has TRBV2 and TRBJ2-3; TRBD2 matches 10 bases. The CDR3 is made up of 15 amino acids. V was clipped by 7 bases and J by 5 bases; unmatched bases: 9. Germline V gives CDR1 SNHLY, CDR2 FYNNEI. The CDR3 DNA sequence: TGTGCCAGCATGCGAGGGCTAGCGGGAGAAGATACGCAGTATTTT. Translation gives CASMRGLAGEDTQYF.

The CDR3 here is CASSSDREWGELFF. CDR3 DNA: TGTGCCAGCAGTTCCGACAGGGAGTGGGGGGAGCTGTTTTTT. The chain combines TRBV27 with TRBJ2-2; 7 positions match TRBD1. The CDR3 totals 14 residues. The trim removed 4 bases at V and 8 bases at J, leaving 7 bases unmatched. Germline V gives CDR1 MNHEY, CDR2 SMNVEV (reference sequence).

CDR3 DNA sequence: TGTGCCAGCAGCTTCGGGACTAGGGGGGCCGGGGAGCTGTTTTTT. The encoded protein is CASSFGTRGAGELFF. This chain joins TRBV9 and TRBJ2-2; 8 bases match TRBD2. The V gene end was trimmed by 4 bases and the J gene end by 6 bases; junction bases not matched to a gene: 8. From germline, CDR1 is SGDLS and CDR2 YYNGEE. The CDR3 extends over 15 amino acids.

The V and J genes are TRBV11-2 and TRBJ2-2; unclear D gene. This CDR3 has 17 amino acids. Trimming removed 2 bases from V and 1 base from J, with 14 bases in between. The germline V gene encodes CDR1 SGHAT and CDR2 FQNNGV. The CDR3 coding sequence is TGTGCCAGCAGCTTAATGAGGTCGACCGGGAACACCGGGGAGCTGTTTTTT. It encodes CASSLMRSTGNTGELFF.

The rearrangement uses TRBV19 and TRBJ1-1, with D uncertain. CDR1 is LNHDA, CDR2 SQIVND, per germline (reference sequence). The CDR3 contains 13 residues. The V end was cut by 3 bases, the J end by 4 bases, with 9 bases between. This CDR3 is CASSIGRGTEAFF. CDR3 coding DNA: TGTGCCAGTAGTATTGGGAGAGGCACTGAAGCTTTCTTT.

This clone was recorded only once. The V and J genes are TRBV7-9 and TRBJ2-2; D is perhaps TRBD1 (6 bases). CDR1 and CDR2 from the germline V gene are SEHNR and FQNEAQ (reference sequence). This CDR3 spans 19 amino acids. The V end lost 2 bases, the J end lost 2 bases, and 21 bases lay between the germline ends. CDR3: CASSLRKKTGLLNTGELFF. The CDR3 bases are TGTGCCAGCAGCTTACGGAAAAAGACAGGCCTCCTTAACACCGGGGAGCTGTTTTTT.

The J gene is TRBJ2-3, the V gene TRBV25-1; the match to TRBD1 covers 8 bases. The CDR3 covers 14 residues. Germline V gives CDR1 MGHDK, CDR2 SYGVNS. Unmatched junction bases numbered 2, after V lost 5 bases and J lost 1 base. The CDR3 spells CASSQTGGTDTQYF. The DNA for the CDR3 is TGTGCCAGCAGTCAGACAGGGGGCACAGATACGCAGTATTTT.

This CDR3 reads CASSLDEGIAEAFF. In DNA, the CDR3 is TGCGCCAGCAGCTTGGATGAGGGCATCGCTGAAGCTTTCTTT. The V gene is TRBV5-1, the J gene TRBJ1-1; D is unresolved. The CDR3 extends over 14 amino acids. The germline V and J ends were trimmed by 0 bases and 6 bases, with 12 bases remaining between them. Germline V gene data show CDR1 as SGHRS and CDR2 as YFSETQ.